One T cell receptor beta chain is described in this entry. Its antigen is undetermined. The CDR3 is 15 amino acids. J gave up 2 bases and V 3 bases, and 6 bases lay outside the gene matches. Germline loops: CDR1 SGHVS, CDR2 FNYEAQ. Measured with immunoSEQ multiplex PCR; TCRdb has only the in-frame clones, and not every one. The sample shows approximately 150,000 clones, around 88% of them seen only once. This record comes from a study of T cell responses to AZD1222 COVID-19 vaccine. Study-wide results and caveats: Spike-specific TCR repertoires showed rising breadth and depth after two AZD1222 doses. Clonal diversity was possibly underestimated, and the donors were mostly white British, with more females.

This rearrangement joins TRBV7-6 to TRBJ2-5; the match to TRBD1 covers 7 bases. The clonotype originates from an adult who received the AZD1222 COVID-19 vaccine. The sequencing here drew on peripheral blood, taken 28 days after the second AZD1222 dose. In DNA form, the CDR3 reads TGTGCCAGCAGCTTTGGACAGGTCCTACAAGAGACCCAGTACTTC. Translation: CASSFGQVLQETQYF. Looking up the rest from reference TRBV7-6 and TRBJ2-5 gives the full variable domain: GAGVSQSPRYKVTKRGQDVALRCDPISGHVSLYWYRQALGQGPEFLTYFNYEAQQDKSGLPNDRFSAERPEGSISTLTIQRTEQRDSAMYRCASSFGQVLQETQYFGPGTRLLVL.